These T cell receptor beta chains were read from a single sample in a study of technical replicates of blood from a few donors. This table comes from immunoSEQ multiplex PCR, and its TCRdb copy is limited to in-frame clones, with some not included. The data contain 75,000 to 100,000 clones, over 80% of them seen just once; the ten biggest clones take up roughly 0.3%. The sequenced material came from T cells isolated from PBMCs. These receptors all come from a human donor in good health. The CDR3 runs from the conserved cysteine through the conserved F or W. A D gene is named only where the DNA matches it firmly. Size is omitted from some rows. Given values are once, few, many or a class for expanded clones.

clone_size: .
j_call: TRBJ2-2
cdr3_length: 17
v_call: TRBV27
d_call: TRBD2
cdr3_aa: CASSLSTSNAHTGELFF
cdr3_nt: TGTGCCAGCAGTTTATCGACTAGCAATGCCCACACCGGGGAGCTGTTTTTT

clone_size: .
j_call: TRBJ2-1
cdr3_length: 12
v_call: TRBV4-2
d_call: .
cdr3_aa: CASSQAGDEQFF
cdr3_nt: TGTGCCAGCAGCCAAGCGGGGGATGAGCAGTTCTTC

clone_size: .
j_call: TRBJ2-2
cdr3_length: 14
v_call: TRBV4-1
d_call: TRBD1
cdr3_aa: CASSKTGSPGELFF
cdr3_nt: TGCGCCAGCAGCAAGACAGGGTCTCCCGGGGAGCTGTTTTTT

clone_size: .
j_call: TRBJ1-1
cdr3_length: 12
v_call: TRBV4-1
d_call: .
cdr3_aa: CASSRLGGEAFF
cdr3_nt: TGCGCCAGCAGCCGGCTTGGGGGCGAAGCTTTCTTT

clone_size: .
j_call: TRBJ2-7
cdr3_length: 11
v_call: TRBV28
d_call: .
cdr3_aa: CASSEDRQQYF
cdr3_nt: TGTGCCAGCAGTGAAGACAGGCAGCAGTACTTC

clone_size: .
j_call: TRBJ2-1
cdr3_length: 12
v_call: TRBV21-1
d_call: .
cdr3_aa: CASSRRVNEQFF
cdr3_nt: TGTGCCAGCAGCAGGAGGGTCAATGAGCAGTTCTTC

clone_size: .
j_call: TRBJ2-5
cdr3_length: 17
v_call: TRBV7-2
d_call: .
cdr3_aa: CASSARRLRASQETQYF
cdr3_nt: TGTGCCAGCAGCGCCCGTAGGTTGCGGGCCTCACAAGAGACCCAGTACTTC

clone_size: .
j_call: TRBJ2-7
cdr3_length: 15
v_call: TRBV4-1
d_call: TRBD1
cdr3_aa: CASSRGDRESYEQYF
cdr3_nt: TGCGCCAGCAGCCGCGGGGACAGGGAATCCTACGAGCAGTACTTC

clone_size: .
j_call: TRBJ2-1
cdr3_length: 15
v_call: TRBV5-4
d_call: TRBD2
cdr3_aa: CASSLAGGVYNEQFF
cdr3_nt: TGTGCCAGCAGCTTGGCGGGGGGGGTATACAATGAGCAGTTCTTC

clone_size: .
j_call: TRBJ1-2
cdr3_length: 14
v_call: TRBV19
d_call: .
cdr3_aa: CASSHMDRGPDYTF
cdr3_nt: TGTGCCAGTAGTCATATGGACAGAGGGCCCGACTACACCTTC

clone_size: .
j_call: TRBJ2-7
cdr3_length: 16
v_call: TRBV5-4
d_call: TRBD2
cdr3_aa: CASSGGLAGLLNEQYF
cdr3_nt: TGTGCCAGCAGCGGAGGACTAGCCGGCCTTCTGAACGAGCAGTACTTC

clone_size: .
j_call: TRBJ2-7
cdr3_length: 20
v_call: TRBV29-1
d_call: TRBD2
cdr3_aa: CSVVGSLGLAGDGSPYEQYF
cdr3_nt: TGCAGCGTTGTAGGATCCCTCGGACTAGCGGGAGATGGTAGCCCCTACGAGCAGTACTTC

clone_size: .
j_call: TRBJ2-5
cdr3_length: 16
v_call: TRBV18
d_call: TRBD2
cdr3_aa: CASSPRSGGRRETQYF
cdr3_nt: TGTGCCAGCTCACCACGGTCGGGGGGGCGGAGAGAGACCCAGTACTTC

clone_size: .
j_call: TRBJ1-5
cdr3_length: 14
v_call: TRBV6-5
d_call: .
cdr3_aa: CASSFGSAQGPQHF
cdr3_nt: TGTGCCAGCAGTTTTGGGTCCGCCCAGGGGCCCCAGCATTTT

clone_size: .
j_call: TRBJ2-5
cdr3_length: 15
v_call: TRBV6-5
d_call: TRBD1
cdr3_aa: CASRAGQGLQETQYF
cdr3_nt: TGTGCCAGCAGAGCGGGACAGGGGCTTCAAGAGACCCAGTACTTC

clone_size: .
j_call: TRBJ2-1
cdr3_length: 15
v_call: TRBV28
d_call: TRBD2
cdr3_aa: CASSPFSGSGDEQFF
cdr3_nt: TGTGCCAGCAGTCCCTTTAGCGGGAGTGGCGATGAGCAGTTCTTC

clone_size: .
j_call: TRBJ2-3
cdr3_length: 14
v_call: TRBV7-9
d_call: .
cdr3_aa: CASSLVPSPDTQYF
cdr3_nt: TGTGCCAGCAGCTTAGTCCCTTCCCCGGATACGCAGTATTTT

clone_size: .
j_call: TRBJ2-2
cdr3_length: 15
v_call: TRBV5-4
d_call: .
cdr3_aa: CASSLTGLVDGELFF
cdr3_nt: TGTGCCAGCAGCTTGACAGGGCTGGTAGACGGGGAGCTGTTTTTT

clone_size: .
j_call: TRBJ2-7
cdr3_length: 16
v_call: TRBV5-1
d_call: TRBD2
cdr3_aa: CASSLIFSGSSYEQYF
cdr3_nt: TGCGCCAGCAGCTTGATCTTTAGCGGGAGCTCCTACGAGCAGTACTTC

clone_size: .
j_call: TRBJ2-2
cdr3_length: 18
v_call: TRBV5-1
d_call: TRBD2
cdr3_aa: CASSLPVRAGGSTGELFF
cdr3_nt: TGCGCCAGCAGCCTACCAGTCAGGGCGGGAGGGTCCACCGGGGAGCTGTTTTTT

clone_size: .
j_call: TRBJ1-1
cdr3_length: 15
v_call: TRBV5-1
d_call: TRBD1
cdr3_aa: CASSLVPGGRTEAFF
cdr3_nt: TGCGCCAGCAGCTTGGTTCCAGGGGGAAGGACTGAAGCTTTCTTT

clone_size: .
j_call: TRBJ1-2
cdr3_length: 15
v_call: TRBV27
d_call: .
cdr3_aa: CASGDGITANYGYTF
cdr3_nt: TGTGCCAGCGGAGACGGGATCACTGCTAACTATGGCTACACCTTC

clone_size: .
j_call: TRBJ1-5
cdr3_length: 12
v_call: TRBV15
d_call: .
cdr3_aa: CATSRGQKPQHF
cdr3_nt: TGTGCCACCAGCAGAGGGCAAAAGCCCCAGCATTTT

clone_size: .
j_call: TRBJ1-5
cdr3_length: 13
v_call: TRBV21-1
d_call: .
cdr3_aa: CASSGGNWQPQHF
cdr3_nt: TGTGCCAGCAGCGGAGGGAATTGGCAGCCCCAGCATTTT

clone_size: once
j_call: TRBJ2-7
cdr3_length: 17
v_call: TRBV28
d_call: TRBD2
cdr3_aa: CASSAPGLALHSYEQYF
cdr3_nt: TGTGCCAGCAGTGCGCCAGGACTAGCCCTCCACTCCTACGAGCAGTACTTC

clone_size: .
j_call: TRBJ2-7
cdr3_length: 15
v_call: TRBV5-1
d_call: .
cdr3_aa: CASSLVASENYEQYF
cdr3_nt: TGCGCCAGCAGCTTGGTGGCTAGCGAGAACTACGAGCAGTACTTC

clone_size: .
j_call: TRBJ1-5
cdr3_length: 18
v_call: TRBV28
d_call: TRBD1
cdr3_aa: CASSFSERQGAGNQPQHF
cdr3_nt: TGTGCCAGCAGTTTTTCGGAACGACAGGGGGCTGGCAATCAGCCCCAGCATTTT

clone_size: .
j_call: TRBJ2-3
cdr3_length: 16
v_call: TRBV5-1
d_call: TRBD2
cdr3_aa: CASSRLAGLSTDTQYF
cdr3_nt: TGCGCCAGCAGCAGGCTAGCGGGGTTGAGCACAGATACGCAGTATTTT